The 25 T cell receptor beta chains in this list originate from one sample, sequenced in a study of read filtering for tumor transcriptome and immune sequencing. The library was built from 400 to 500 ng RNA with molecular barcoded adaptors for alpha/delta and beta/gamma chains. One entry per CDR3 protein results from TCRdb running MiXCR on the reads. The table has about 2,500 distinct CDR3 sequences, approximately 70% seen once. Sequencing was done on a sample of a population of CD138-negative cells sorted from bone marrow. These receptors all come from a donor aged 40 or over with multiple myeloma. This table probably holds off-target reads from a library built for another chain.

Within the sample, this clonotype is large. The chain carries TRBV29-1 and TRBJ2-3; D remains ambiguous. The CDR3 runs 13 residues. Germline V gene lookup returns CDR1 SQVTM and CDR2 ANQGSEA. Trimming left V 6 bases short and J 1 base short, with 11 bases between. The CDR3 DNA follows: TGCAGCGTCGGTACCTCAGGCACAGATACGCAGTATTTT. Translation gives CSVGTSGTDTQYF.

The table lists this clonotype with a few counts. V gene TRBV7-9 combines with J gene TRBJ2-5, with 9 bases matching TRBD1. This CDR3 spans 13 amino acids. V shed 5 bases, J shed 5 bases, and the junction held 3 bases outside the gene matches. CDR1 and CDR2 (germline): SEHNR, FQNEAQ (reference sequence). DNA of the CDR3: TGTGCCAGCAGCCGGGGACAGGGCGAGACCCAGTACTTC. Its translation is CASSRGQGETQYF.

This chain joins TRBV11-2 and TRBJ1-1; unclear D gene. The germline V gene has CDR1 SGHAT and CDR2 FQNNGV. With 2 bases removed from V and 10 bases from J, the gap between germline ends came to 14 bases. This CDR3 comprises 13 residues. The CDR3 region has the DNA TGTGCCAGCAGCTTAATAGCGGAGGAGGGAGCTTTCTTT. It translates to CASSLIAEEGAFF.

This chain joins TRBV7-9 and TRBJ1-1, with a tentative D call TRBD1 (5 bases). Germline CDR1 reads SEHNR; CDR2 reads FQNEAQ (reference sequence). V dropped 0 bases and J dropped 4 bases, with 18 bases sitting between them. The CDR3 extends over 17 amino acids. In DNA form, the CDR3 reads TGTGCCAGCAGCTTAGCGTTCGGGGCAGGGTCCCCCACTGAAGCTTTCTTT. Translating gives CASSLAFGAGSPTEAFF.

The chain couples TRBV7-9 to TRBJ2-1; TRBD2 aligns across 13 bases. V lost 5 bases and J lost 2; bases outside the gene matches: 0. Germline assignment: CDR1 SEHNR and CDR2 FQNEAQ (reference sequence). This CDR3 comprises 15 residues. The CDR3 nucleotides are TGTGCCAGCAGCACTAGCGGGGGGGCCTACAATGAGCAGTTCTTC. It yields the protein CASSTSGGAYNEQFF.

The gene calls are TRBV7-9 and TRBJ2-3; D possibly corresponds to TRBD1 (6 bases). The CDR3 sequence is 14 residues long. V was shortened by 5 bases and J by 2 bases, with 11 bases between the two germline ends. Germline CDR1 and CDR2: SEHNR and FQNEAQ (reference sequence). The CDR3 nucleotides read TGTGCCAGCAGCCTAGGGGACATCACAGATACGCAGTATTTT. Translated, it gives CASSLGDITDTQYF. Supplemented by reference TRBV7-9 and TRBJ2-3, the full variable domain reads DTGVSQNPRHKITKRGQNVTFRCDPISEHNRLYWYRQTLGQGPEFLTYFQNEAQLEKSRLLSDRFSAERPKGSFSTLEIQRTEQGDSAMYLCASSLGDITDTQYFGPGTRLTVL.

V is TRBV7-9 and J is TRBJ1-1, with D unclear. There are 14 residues in the CDR3. Trimming removed 8 bases at V and 0 bases at J, with 13 bases between. Germline lookup yields CDR1 SEHNR and CDR2 FQNEAQ (reference sequence). CDR3 DNA sequence: TGTGCCAGCCAAGCGCAGGCCATGAACACTGAAGCTTTCTTT. This encodes CASQAQAMNTEAFF.

The J gene is TRBJ1-1, the V gene TRBV7-2; 7 bases line up with TRBD1. The J segment lost 5 bases and the V segment lost 5 bases, leaving 8 bases of the junction unmatched. The V gene's germline CDR1 is SGHTA and CDR2 FQGNSA. CDR3 length equals 14 residues. As DNA, the CDR3 is TGTGCCAGCAGCCCAATGGGACAGATTACTGAAGCTTTCTTT. Residues: CASSPMGQITEAFF.

CDR3 protein: CASSRWRLGVDEQFF. The CDR3 DNA is TGCGCCAGCAGCCGGTGGAGGTTAGGTGTCGATGAGCAGTTCTTC. The chain recombines TRBV5-1 with TRBJ2-1, with D tentatively TRBD2 (5 bases). The V and J ends lost 4 bases and 8 bases respectively, with 19 bases between them. Per the germline V gene, CDR1 is SGHRS and CDR2 is YFSETQ. The CDR3 length is 15 residues.

The gene calls are TRBV20-1 and TRBJ2-7; D might be TRBD1 (5 bases). Trimming took 3 bases from V and 3 from J, leaving 6 bases between them. Germline V gene sequence: CDR1 DFQATT, CDR2 SNEGSKA (reference sequence). The CDR3 has 11 residues. In DNA form, the CDR3 reads TGCAGTGCTAGGGACAACTACGAGCAGTACTTC. It is translated as CSARDNYEQYF.

In its sample, this clonotype ranks as large (0.1 to 1%). The genes are TRBV5-1 and TRBJ2-7; unclear D gene. The CDR3 runs to 14 residues. Germline-derived CDR1 and CDR2 are SGHRS and YFSETQ. V lost 2 bases to trimming and J lost 0 bases, with 9 bases between them. The CDR3 sequence is CASSLVGPSYEQYF. The CDR3 nucleotides read TGCGCCAGCAGCTTAGTAGGGCCCTCCTACGAGCAGTACTTC.

The rearrangement uses TRBV28 and TRBJ2-1; either TRBD1 or TRBD2 may fit D (6 bases each). V lost 3 bases and J 7 bases, leaving 13 bases between the germline ends. Germline CDR1 is MDHEN and CDR2 is SYDVKM. This CDR3 has 14 residues. CDR3 sequence reads: CASSFGGGGNEQFF. CDR3 nucleotide sequence: TGTGCCAGCAGTTTCGGAGGAGGGGGGAATGAGCAGTTCTTC. The full variable domain, completed using reference TRBV28 and TRBJ2-1, is DVKVTQSSRYLVKRTGEKVFLECVQDMDHENMFWYRQDPGLGLRLIYFSYDVKMKEKGDIPEGYSVSREKKERFSLILESASTNQTSMYLCASSFGGGGNEQFFGPGTRLTVL.

The chain couples TRBV7-9 to TRBJ2-1, with TRBD2 as a possible D gene (6 bases). The CDR3 consists of 17 residues. Germline V lookup: CDR1 SEHNR, CDR2 FQNEAQ (reference sequence). The ends were cut back, 3 bases at V and 0 bases at J, with 15 bases in the middle. This chain's CDR3 is CASSLGRLGGSYNEQFF. CDR3 DNA: TGTGCCAGCAGCTTGGGCCGATTGGGGGGCTCCTACAATGAGCAGTTCTTC. Together with reference TRBV7-9 and TRBJ2-1, the CDR3 gives the full variable domain: DTGVSQNPRHKITKRGQNVTFRCDPISEHNRLYWYRQTLGQGPEFLTYFQNEAQLEKSRLLSDRFSAERPKGSFSTLEIQRTEQGDSAMYLCASSLGRLGGSYNEQFFGPGTRLTVL.

V gene TRBV11-2 combines with J gene TRBJ1-1, with D perhaps TRBD1 (5 bases). The germline gives CDR1 SGHAT, CDR2 FQNNGV. V shed 8 bases and J shed 5 bases, with 18 bases lying between them. This CDR3 is built from 14 residues. The CDR3 sequence is CASGRAVGSTEAFF. The CDR3 nucleotides read TGTGCCAGCGGCAGGGCCGTCGGGAGTACTGAAGCTTTCTTT.

For the CDR3, the DNA is TGTGCCAGCAGCTTAGACAGGGGAGGCTTCCCGGCGCAGTATTTT. Translation: CASSLDRGGFPAQYF. The chain employs TRBV7-9 and TRBJ2-3, with D possibly TRBD1 on 7 matching bases. The germline gives CDR1 SEHNR, CDR2 FQNEAQ (reference sequence). The CDR3 runs to 15 residues. V lost 1 base to trimming and J lost 10 bases, with 18 bases between them.

This clonotype was seen more than once but under ten times. The chain recombines TRBV7-8 with TRBJ1-6; D ambiguous. The CDR3 is 14 residues long. The germline V and J ends were trimmed by 6 bases and 7 bases, with 13 bases remaining between them. Germline-derived CDR1 and CDR2 are SGHVS and FQNEAQ. The DNA of the CDR3 is TGTGCCAGCAGTTTCCCGGCTTTGAATTCACCCCTCCACTTT. Its translation is CASSFPALNSPLHF. Together with reference TRBV7-8 and TRBJ1-6, the CDR3 gives the full variable domain: GAGVSQSPRYKVAKRGQDVALRCDPISGHVSLFWYQQALGQGPEFLTYFQNEAQLDKSGLPSDRFFAERPEGSVSTLKIQRTQQEDSAVYLCASSFPALNSPLHFGNGTRLTVT.

The rearrangement joins TRBV20-1 to TRBJ1-5; D is undetermined. The V and J ends lost 5 bases and 2 bases respectively, with 13 bases between them. Germline CDR1 and CDR2: DFQATT and SNEGSKA (reference sequence). There are 14 residues in the CDR3. The CDR3 DNA sequence: TGCAGTGCTTCAGGAGATTCGGGCAATCAGCCCCAGCATTTT. It yields the protein CSASGDSGNQPQHF.

This chain links TRBV5-1 with TRBJ2-5; D unresolved. The CDR3 length is 14 residues. Germline V gene data show CDR1 as SGHRS and CDR2 as YFSETQ. V shed 2 bases and J shed 4 bases, with 12 bases lying between them. The CDR3 sequence is CASSFLRPGETQYF. The CDR3 region has the DNA TGCGCCAGCAGCTTTCTCCGACCCGGAGAGACCCAGTACTTC. The variable domain in full, completed from reference TRBV5-1 and TRBJ2-5, reads KAGVTQTPRYLIKTRGQQVTLSCSPISGHRSVSWYQQTPGQGLQFLFEYFSETQRNKGNFPGRFSGRQFSNSRSEMNVSTLELGDSALYLCASSFLRPGETQYFGPGTRLLVL.

The sample holds one count of this clonotype. The genes are TRBV7-9 and TRBJ2-3, with D perhaps matching TRBD1 (7 bases). Deletions cut 1 base from V and 10 bases from J, with 18 bases between. CDR1 is SEHNR and CDR2 is FQNEAQ in the germline V gene (reference sequence). The CDR3 has 15 residues. CDR3 protein: CASSLDRGGLPAQYF. The CDR3 nucleotides are TGTGCCAGCAGCTTAGACAGGGGAGGCCTCCCGGCGCAGTATTTT.

The chain has TRBV18 and TRBJ2-1, with D perhaps TRBD2 (6 bases). Per germline, CDR1 KGHSH and CDR2 LQKENI. The CDR3 totals 14 residues. V was trimmed by 3 bases and J by 5 bases, leaving 11 bases between them. CDR3 DNA sequence: TGTGCCAGCTCACCTCGGGGGACCCACAATGAGCAGTTCTTC. Residues: CASSPRGTHNEQFF.

A note on this clonotype: This could be a read error, since a much larger clone is one nucleotide away. The V gene is TRBV7-3, the J gene TRBJ2-2, with D possibly TRBD1 on 6 matching bases. The CDR3 is 19 amino acids. The germline V gene has CDR1 SGHTA and CDR2 FQGTGA. The germline V and J ends were trimmed by 1 base and 3 bases, with 21 bases remaining between them. CDR3 protein: CASSLRRRDKLADTGELFF. In nucleotides, the CDR3 is TGTGCCAGCAGCTTAAGGCGTCGGGACAAGCTCGCGGACACCGGGGAGCTGTTTTTT.

Here the CDR3 reads CASSLWTGKGETQYF. As DNA, the CDR3 is TGTGCCAGCAGCTTATGGACAGGGAAAGGCGAGACCCAGTACTTC. The chain couples TRBV7-6 to TRBJ2-5; 8 positions match TRBD1. V was clipped by 2 bases and J by 5 bases; unmatched bases: 7. Germline loops: CDR1 SGHVS, CDR2 FNYEAQ. This CDR3 has 15 amino acids.

The chain recombines TRBV7-9 with TRBJ1-4; D is unresolved. This CDR3 is 12 amino acids long. The V and J ends lost 1 base and 7 bases respectively, with 4 bases between them. CDR1 and CDR2 from the germline V gene are SEHNR and FQNEAQ (reference sequence). For the CDR3, the DNA is TGTGCCAGCAGCTTAGTCGGTGAAAAACTGTTTTTT. It translates to CASSLVGEKLFF.

The chain has TRBV7-8 and TRBJ2-3, with TRBD1 matching 9 bases. The CDR3 is 17 residues long. With 1 base clipped from V and 4 bases from J, the junction kept 9 bases outside the gene matches. CDR1 is SGHVS, CDR2 FQNEAQ, per germline. CDR3: CASSLGGQGSPADTQYF. CDR3 coding DNA: TGTGCCAGCAGCTTAGGGGGACAGGGCAGCCCCGCAGATACGCAGTATTTT.

Worth noting for this clonotype: One junction end disagrees with the germline gene, perhaps due to a read error. This chain links TRBV28 with TRBJ2-3, with TRBD1 matching 8 bases. CDR3 size: 18 residues. Germline values: CDR1 MDHEN, CDR2 SYDVKM. In DNA form, the CDR3 reads TGTGCCAGCAGTTTGGACCCAGGGGGCGCCATGGGCGCAGATACGCAGTATTTC. As protein: CASSLDPGGAMGADTQYF.